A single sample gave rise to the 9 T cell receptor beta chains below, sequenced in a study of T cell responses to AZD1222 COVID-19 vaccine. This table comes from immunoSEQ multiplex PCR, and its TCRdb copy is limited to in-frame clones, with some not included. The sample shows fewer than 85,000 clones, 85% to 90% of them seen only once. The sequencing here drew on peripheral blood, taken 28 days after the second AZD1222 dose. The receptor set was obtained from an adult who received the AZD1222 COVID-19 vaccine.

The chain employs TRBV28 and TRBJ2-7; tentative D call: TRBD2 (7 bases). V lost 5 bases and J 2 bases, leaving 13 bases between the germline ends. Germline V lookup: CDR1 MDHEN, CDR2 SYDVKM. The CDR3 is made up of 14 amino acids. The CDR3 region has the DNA TGTGCCAGCAGTGAGAGGGGGGGGACCTACGAGCAGTACTTC. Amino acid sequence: CASSERGGTYEQYF.

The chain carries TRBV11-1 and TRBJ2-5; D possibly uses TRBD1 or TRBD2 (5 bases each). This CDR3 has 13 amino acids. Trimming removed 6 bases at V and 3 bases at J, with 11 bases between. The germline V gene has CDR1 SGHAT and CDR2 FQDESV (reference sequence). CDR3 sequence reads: CASSRDREETQYF. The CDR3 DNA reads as TGTGCCAGCAGTCGGGACCGAGAAGAGACCCAGTACTTC.

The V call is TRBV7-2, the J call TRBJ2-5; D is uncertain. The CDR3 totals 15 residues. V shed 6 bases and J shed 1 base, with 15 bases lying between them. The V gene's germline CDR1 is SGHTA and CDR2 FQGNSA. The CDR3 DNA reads TGTGCCAGCAGACGTGACCCAGCGAGCCAAGAGACCCAGTACTTC. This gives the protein CASRRDPASQETQYF.

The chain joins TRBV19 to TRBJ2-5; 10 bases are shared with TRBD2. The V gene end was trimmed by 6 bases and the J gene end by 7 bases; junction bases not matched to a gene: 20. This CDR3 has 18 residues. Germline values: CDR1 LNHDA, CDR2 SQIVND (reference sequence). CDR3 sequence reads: CASSQPGEPGLARRTQYF. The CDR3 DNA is TGTGCCAGTAGCCAACCTGGGGAACCGGGACTAGCGAGGAGGACCCAGTACTTC. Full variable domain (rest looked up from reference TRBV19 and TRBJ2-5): DGGITQSPKYLFRKEGQNVTLSCEQNLNHDAMYWYRQDPGQGLRLIYYSQIVNDFQKGDIAEGYSVSREKKESFPLTVTSAQKNPTAFYLCASSQPGEPGLARRTQYFGPGTRLLVL.

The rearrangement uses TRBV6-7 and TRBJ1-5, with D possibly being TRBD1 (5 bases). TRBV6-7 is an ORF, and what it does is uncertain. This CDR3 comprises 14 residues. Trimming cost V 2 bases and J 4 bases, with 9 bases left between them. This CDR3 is CASSYLGGNQPQHF. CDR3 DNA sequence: TGTGCCAGCAGTTACCTGGGGGGGAATCAGCCCCAGCATTTT.

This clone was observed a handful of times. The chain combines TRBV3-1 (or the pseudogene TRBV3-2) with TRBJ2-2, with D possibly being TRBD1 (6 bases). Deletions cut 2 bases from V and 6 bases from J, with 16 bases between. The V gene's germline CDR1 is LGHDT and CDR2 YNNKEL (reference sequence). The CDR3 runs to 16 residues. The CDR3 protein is CASSQTITGGPGELFF. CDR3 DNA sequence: TGTGCCAGCAGCCAAACAATAACTGGGGGCCCCGGGGAGCTGTTTTTT.

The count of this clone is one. CDR3 protein: CASSFGRRQETQYF. The DNA for the CDR3 is TGTGCCAGCAGCTTCGGGCGCCGCCAAGAGACCCAGTACTTC. The V and J genes are TRBV5-4 and TRBJ2-5; no clear D gene. CDR1 SGHNT and CDR2 YYREEE come from the germline V gene (reference sequence). The CDR3 is 14 amino acids. The V gene lost 2 bases and the J gene lost 1 base, with 9 bases spanning the gap.

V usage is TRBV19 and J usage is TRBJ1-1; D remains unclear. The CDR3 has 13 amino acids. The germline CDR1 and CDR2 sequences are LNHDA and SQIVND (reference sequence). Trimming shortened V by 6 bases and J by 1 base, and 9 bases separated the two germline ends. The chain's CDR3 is CASRIWENTEAFF. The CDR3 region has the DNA TGTGCCAGTAGAATATGGGAGAACACTGAAGCTTTCTTT. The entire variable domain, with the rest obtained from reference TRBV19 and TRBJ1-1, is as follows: DGGITQSPKYLFRKEGQNVTLSCEQNLNHDAMYWYRQDPGQGLRLIYYSQIVNDFQKGDIAEGYSVSREKKESFPLTVTSAQKNPTAFYLCASRIWENTEAFFGQGTRLTVV.

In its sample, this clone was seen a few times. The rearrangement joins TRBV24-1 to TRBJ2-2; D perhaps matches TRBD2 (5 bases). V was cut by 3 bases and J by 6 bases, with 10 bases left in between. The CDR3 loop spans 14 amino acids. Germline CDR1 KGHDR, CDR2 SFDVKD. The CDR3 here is CATSDTWGAGELFF. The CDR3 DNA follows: TGTGCCACCAGTGATACCTGGGGAGCCGGGGAGCTGTTTTTT.